The 23 T cell receptor beta chains given below trace back to one sample, sequenced in a study of tumor and adjacent non-tumor tissue in lung cancer. TCRbeta libraries were built with three rounds of nested PCR, modified from ARM-PCR. MiXCR, applied by TCRdb to the multiplex PCR reads, yields one record per CDR3 protein. This table has some 120,000 distinct CDR3 sequences, approximately 66% appearing once. This sample's RNA came from whole unsorted tissue. The sequenced sample consisted of lung tumor tissue. Every receptor here comes from a man aged 25 to 40 with non-small cell lung cancer.

This clonotype occurred once. The conserved phenylalanine or tryptophan normally closing the CDR3 is absent here, so this likely arose from a read error. The DNA is left out, because the CDR3 cannot be placed on it with certainty; the CDR3 is given as TCRdb lists it. The V and J genes are TRBV11-3 and TRBJ1-1; the tabulated D call, TRBD1, remains unverified against the DNA. The CDR3 has 14 residues if both end residues are counted. The germline V gene has CDR1 SGHNT and CDR2 YENEEA. The chain's CDR3 is CTSSLGGRNTEASY.

V gene TRBV20-1 combines with J gene TRBJ1-2, with 12 positions matching TRBD1. Germline V gene sequence: CDR1 DFQATT, CDR2 SNEGSKA (reference sequence). The CDR3 sequence is 16 residues long. The DNA for the CDR3 is TGCACTACTAGAGGCCGGGACAGGGGGCGGGAGGATGGCTACACCTTC. This codes for CTTRGRDRGREDGYTF.

As to this clonotype: This clone may be a read error of a much larger clone one base away. The chain joins TRBV12-3 or TRBV12-4 to TRBJ2-4; TRBD1 is a possible D gene (6 bases). This CDR3 has 15 residues. CDR3 protein: CDSSNRVLIENIQYF. DNA for the CDR3: TGTGACAGCAGTAACAGGGTGTTGATTGAAAACATTCAGTACTTC.

V usage is TRBV10-3 and J usage is TRBJ1-1; D remains unclear. This CDR3 spans 16 amino acids. The V end was cut by 4 bases, the J end by 0 bases, with 15 bases between. Germline V gives CDR1 ENHRY, CDR2 SYGVKD. The CDR3 reads CAISVTLLTMNTEAFF. The CDR3 nucleotides are TGTGCCATCAGTGTAACACTGTTGACCATGAACACTGAAGCTTTCTTT.

Details on this clonotype: An end of the junction does not agree with germline; a read error may underlie this. The V call is TRBV5-1, the J call TRBJ2-1; a weak D match, TRBD1 (6 bases). Germline CDR1 is SGHRS and CDR2 is YFSETQ. This CDR3 has 13 amino acids. The CDR3 DNA follows: TGCGCCAGCTCGAAGGGGGATGCCGATGAGGAGTTCTTC. Its protein product is CASSKGDADEEFF.

This clonotype has at least ten counts. This chain uses TRBV20-1 with TRBJ1-1; a possible D gene is TRBD1 (6 bases). The CDR3 runs 15 residues. Germline V gene lookup returns CDR1 DFQATT and CDR2 SNEGSKA (reference sequence). The ends were cut back, 5 bases at V and 5 bases at J, with 21 bases in the middle. CDR3 protein: CSASADFFQGTEAFF. CDR3 DNA: TGCAGTGCTTCCGCCGACTTTTTTCAGGGGACTGAAGCTTTCTTT.

As concerns this clonotype: At one of its ends the junction is not consistent with the germline gene, which may arise from a read error. This chain links TRBV6-1 with TRBJ2-1; D not resolved. The germline gives CDR1 MNHNS, CDR2 SASEGT. The CDR3 is 14 amino acids. As DNA, the CDR3 is TGTGACAGCAGTCACAGTATGGACCACAATGAGCAGTTCTTC. Translation: CDSSHSMDHNEQFF.

This clonotype was seen at least ten times. The genes are TRBV20-1 and TRBJ2-7; TRBD2 agrees at 11 bases. Germline V gene data show CDR1 as DFQATT and CDR2 as SNEGSKA (reference sequence). CDR3 length: 13 residues. Trimming took 2 bases from V and 3 from J; bases not matched to a gene: 0. CDR3 in amino acids: CSARTSGSYEQYF. Written as DNA, the CDR3 is TGCAGTGCTAGAACTAGCGGGAGCTACGAGCAGTACTTC.

The table lists this clonotype with many counts. The chain uses TRBV4-3 and TRBJ1-2, with 7 bases aligning to TRBD1. This CDR3 has 18 residues. Losses at the gene ends were 0 bases for V and 0 bases for J; bases not matched to a gene: 10. Germline CDR1 is LGHNA and CDR2 is YSLEER. The CDR3 nucleotides read TGCGCCAGCAGCCAAGATCCGGGACAGAGATACACTAACTATGGCTACACCTTC. It specifies CASSQDPGQRYTNYGYTF.

This clonotype has ten or more counts. J is TRBJ1-2 and V is TRBV6-6; TRBD1 aligns across 7 bases. V trimming: 2 bases; J trimming: 3 bases; junction bases outside the gene matches: 3. The CDR3 loop spans 14 amino acids. Germline CDR1 and CDR2: MNHNY and SVGAGI (reference sequence). The DNA of the CDR3 is TGTGCCAGCAGTTACGTCGGACAGGACTATGGCTACACCTTC. Translated: CASSYVGQDYGYTF.

At least ten counts were recorded for this clonotype. J is TRBJ2-3 and V is TRBV5-4; 11 bases align to TRBD2. This CDR3 is built from 16 residues. Germline V gene sequence: CDR1 SGHNT, CDR2 YYREEE (reference sequence). The junction had 8 bases not matched to a gene; V was cut back by 3 bases and J by 5 bases. CDR3 bases: TGTGCCAGCAGCTACGAAGGGCTAGCGGGGGGAGATACGCAGTATTTT. It codes for CASSYEGLAGGDTQYF.

Details on this clonotype: A much bigger clone sits one base away, suggesting this may be a read error. The chain couples TRBV6-5 to TRBJ1-5, with a tentative D call TRBD1 (5 bases). The CDR3 is 14 amino acids. The germline CDR1 and CDR2 sequences are MNHEY and SVGAGI. CDR3 in amino acids: CVSSTTVAREPQHF. In nucleotides, the CDR3 is TGTGTCAGCAGTACGACAGTAGCAAGGGAGCCCCAGCATTTT.

As for this clonotype: Just one base apart from a much larger clone, this may be a read error. This chain uses TRBV4-3 with TRBJ2-3, with TRBD2 identical over 10 bases. Germline CDR1 reads LGHNA; CDR2 reads YSLEER. The CDR3 has 15 residues. V was pared by 7 bases and J by 0 bases, with 4 bases of the junction left unmatched. The CDR3 loop reads CASNQGLASTDTQYF. Written as DNA, the CDR3 is TGCGCCAGCAACCAGGGACTAGCGAGCACAGATACGCAGTATTTT.

The chain carries TRBV4-1 and TRBJ1-5; no reliable D call. CDR3 length equals 15 residues. The V end lost 0 bases, the J end lost 4 bases, and 10 bases lay between the germline ends. Germline V gives CDR1 MGHRA, CDR2 YSYEKL. CDR3: CASSQDQASNQPQHF. The DNA of the CDR3 is TGCGCCAGCAGCCAAGATCAAGCATCGAATCAGCCCCAGCATTTT.

This clonotype was seen a handful of times. A single base separates this from a much larger clone, so it may be a read error. The chain carries TRBV6-2 or TRBV6-3 and TRBJ2-6; tentative D call: TRBD2 (6 bases). The CDR3 contains 19 residues. CDR1 and CDR2 (germline): MNHEY, SVGEGT. The CDR3 DNA reads TGTGCCAGCAGTTGGAGGGCAGGCCCAAGCTACTCTGGGGCCAACATCCTGACTTTC. Amino acid sequence: CASSWRAGPSYSGANILTF.

With regard to this clonotype: This may arise from a read error, as a much more abundant clone is one base away. The chain links TRBV6-1 to TRBJ1-5; 9 bases agree with TRBD1. CDR1 and CDR2 (germline): MNHNS, SASEGT. The CDR3 consists of 14 residues. Germline trimming cut 7 bases from V and 5 bases from J; bases unmatched to any gene: 6. The CDR3 DNA sequence: TGTGCCAGCACCTGGGACAGGGATGATCAGCCCCAGCATTTT. This codes for CASTWDRDDQPQHF.

The V call is TRBV12-3 or TRBV12-4, the J call TRBJ1-3; D gene uncertain. CDR3 length: 13 residues. V dropped 1 base and J dropped 14 bases, with 15 bases sitting between them. CDR3 bases: TGTGCCAGCAGTTTAGTGGCTGGAAACGCCGTATATTTT. This translates into CASSLVAGNAVYF.

Of note for this clonotype: One end of the junction does not line up with germline, which may come from a read error. The chain joins TRBV6-6 to TRBJ1-6; a weak D match, TRBD1 (6 bases). Per the germline V gene, CDR1 is MNHNY and CDR2 is SVGAGI (reference sequence). The CDR3 contains 16 residues. This CDR3 reads CVSRGQGDAQGSPLHF. Written as DNA, the CDR3 is TGTGTCAGCAGGGGACAAGGGGACGCGCAAGGTTCACCCCTCCACTTT.

Regarding this clonotype: As the CDR3 is not closed by the conserved phenylalanine or tryptophan, this likely results from a read error. This chain links TRBV4-2 with TRBJ1-4; D remains ambiguous. The CDR3 contains 15 residues. Per the germline V gene, CDR1 is LGHNA and CDR2 is YNFKEQ. DNA of the CDR3: TGTGCCAGCAGCCGAGATGCGTTGGCTAATGAAGAACTGTTTCTT. Its protein product is CASSRDALANEELFL.

This clonotype has at least ten counts. The chain couples TRBV28 to TRBJ2-7; D perhaps matches TRBD1 (6 bases). The CDR3 has 15 amino acids. Germline CDR1 MDHEN, CDR2 SYDVKM. The germline V and J ends were trimmed by 3 bases and 0 bases, with 12 bases remaining between them. The CDR3 reads CASSFGGHSSYEQYF. The DNA for the CDR3 is TGTGCCAGCAGTTTTGGGGGCCATAGCTCCTACGAGCAGTACTTC.

Worth noting for this clonotype: At one end, the junction sequence differs from germline, possibly due to a read error. The chain recombines TRBV11-1 with TRBJ2-1, with 8 bases fitting TRBD1. The germline V gene has CDR1 SGHAT and CDR2 FQDESV (reference sequence). The CDR3 covers 15 residues. CDR3 DNA sequence: TGTGACAGCACCGGGTTAGGGACAGGCTACAATGAGCAGTTCTTC. It codes for CDSTGLGTGYNEQFF. Full variable domain (rest looked up from reference TRBV11-1 and TRBJ2-1): EAEVAQSPRYKITEKSQAVAFWCDPISGHATLYWYRQILGQGPELLVQFQDESVVDDSQLPKDRFSAERLKGVDSTLKIQPAELGDSAMYLCDSTGLGTGYNEQFFGPGTRLTVL.

The chain is built from TRBV4-1 and TRBJ2-7, with D hard to call. Germline V gene lookup returns CDR1 MGHRA and CDR2 YSYEKL. The CDR3 is made up of 14 amino acids. Deletions cut 0 bases from V and 2 bases from J, with 8 bases between. In DNA, the CDR3 is TGCGCCAGCAGCCAAGAGGGCAGCACCTACGAGCAGTACTTC. Translated, it gives CASSQEGSTYEQYF.

J is TRBJ2-1 and V is TRBV11-3, with 9 bases lining up with TRBD2. The CDR3 totals 15 residues. Germline CDR1 SGHNT, CDR2 YENEEA. The CDR3 bases are TGTGGCAGTCCTGGGAATAGCGGGGGATACAATGAGCAGTTCTTC. Its protein product is CGSPGNSGGYNEQFF.